A selection of T cell receptor beta chains follows, all from one sample in a study of response to subunit inactivated influenza vaccine. TCRdb processed the RT-PCR reads anew with MiXCR; each CDR3 protein has one entry. The data contain hundreds of thousands of distinct CDR3 sequences, 6% to 9% of them singletons. This specimen consisted of PBMCs from blood, obtained around 25 months after vaccination. These receptors all stem from a man aged 50 to 75 who received an inactivated influenza vaccine. Each CDR3 is given with its conserved first and last residue. The D gene is left open where the match is weak. Expanded clones are given a class, and other clones once, few, many or no size at all.

V,J,size,D,DNA,CDR3
TRBV20-1,TRBJ1-1,few,-,TGCAGTGCTAGAGACTGGACAGTCAACACTGAAGCTTTCTTT,CSARDWTVNTEAFF
TRBV5-1,TRBJ2-7,many,-,TGCGCCAGCAGCGAGGGACTGCCGACCTCCTACGAGCAGTACTTC,CASSEGLPTSYEQYF
TRBV5-6,TRBJ2-5,-,TRBD1,TGTGCCAGCAGCCTCGAAGACAGGGGACGAGAGACCCAGTACTTC,CASSLEDRGRETQYF
TRBV10-3,TRBJ2-7,many,-,TGTGCCATCAGGGATTTAGACAGGTCCTACGAGCAGTACTTC,CAIRDLDRSYEQYF
TRBV28,TRBJ2-7,many,TRBD1,TGTGCCAGCAGTCCCGGGACAGGCCTCTCCTACGAGCAGTACTTC,CASSPGTGLSYEQYF
TRBV5-6,TRBJ1-2,many,-,TGTGCCAGCAGCTTGGAACAAAACTATGGCTACACCTTC,CASSLEQNYGYTF
TRBV7-6,TRBJ2-2,few,-,TGTGCCAGCAGCTCGTATATGTCCGGGGAGCTGTTTTTT,CASSSYMSGELFF
TRBV5-1,TRBJ1-1,few,-,TGCGCCAGCAGCTTGGCCGCAGGGGAGAGGAACACTGAAGCTTTCTTT,CASSLAAGERNTEAFF
TRBV5-7,TRBJ1-1,-,-,TGTGCCAGCAGCCCCGGGCTCGGGGGCGAAATGGATGAAGCTTTCTTT,CASSPGLGGEMDEAFF
TRBV20-1,TRBJ2-2,few,TRBD2,TGCAGTGCTAGCGGGCTAGCGGGGGGCCCCGGGGAGCTGTTTTTT,CSASGLAGGPGELFF
TRBV20-1,TRBJ1-5,-,-,TGCAGTGCTAGAGAAGCGGACGGCTTAGCAAATCAGCCCCAGCATTTT,CSAREADGLANQPQHF
TRBV6-2/TRBV6-3,TRBJ1-2,few,-,TGTGCCACGGGGACGACAGCTAACTATGGCTACACCTTC,CATGTTANYGYTF
TRBV4-1,TRBJ1-1,-,-,TGCGCCAGCAGCCAAGTTACGCAGAGAATGAACACTGAAGCTTTCTTT,CASSQVTQRMNTEAFF
TRBV10-3,TRBJ2-7,few,TRBD2,TGTGCCATCGGGCGGTCGCGGGAGGAGTCCGAGCAGTACTTC,CAIGRSREESEQYF
TRBV5-1,TRBJ2-6,-,-,TGCGCCAGCCACGCCGGGAGCTCTGGGGCCAACGTCCTGACTTTC,CASHAGSSGANVLTF
TRBV27,TRBJ2-1,few,-,TGTGCCAGCAGTCTCATGGGAAGGATGAGCTCCTACAATGAGCAGTTCTTC,CASSLMGRMSSYNEQFF
TRBV18,TRBJ2-7,-,-,TGTGCCAGCTCAGGAGGGGGCGCTCTCGAGCAGTACTTC,CASSGGGALEQYF
TRBV7-2,TRBJ2-1,-,TRBD2,TGTGCCAGCAGCTCTATTTCTAGCGGGGGCGATGAGCAGTTCTTC,CASSSISSGGDEQFF
TRBV6-4,TRBJ1-4,few,TRBD1,TGTGCCAGCAGTGACCGACAGGGGTATGTGGAAAAACTGTTTTTT,CASSDRQGYVEKLFF
TRBV30,TRBJ2-7,-,-,TGTGCCTGGACTTCTATACATAGACGGAGCGAGCAGTACTTC,CAWTSIHRRSEQYF